The 5 T cell receptor beta chains below all came from one sample that was sequenced in a study of response to subunit inactivated influenza vaccine. TCRdb reprocessed the RT-PCR reads via MiXCR and lists one record per CDR3 protein. The data hold approximately 500,000 distinct CDR3 sequences, with 10% to 15% observed a single time. This material consisted of PBMCs from blood, taken more than 35 days after vaccination. These receptors came from a man aged 50 to 59 who received an inactivated influenza vaccine.

This clonotype was detected many times. J is TRBJ2-7 and V is TRBV7-2; 9 bases line up with TRBD1. CDR1 is SGHTA and CDR2 is FQGNSA in the germline V gene. This CDR3 is 15 amino acids long. The V segment lost 4 bases and the J segment 1 base; nucleotides outside the gene matches: 5. The CDR3, as DNA: TGTGCCAGCAGCTCCGACAGGGGGAATTCCTACGAGCAGTACTTC. Protein product: CASSSDRGNSYEQYF. Looking up the rest from reference TRBV7-2 and TRBJ2-7 gives the full variable domain: GAGVSQSPSNKVTEKGKDVELRCDPISGHTALYWYRQSLGQGLEFLIYFQGNSAPDKSGLPSDRFSAERTGGSVSTLTIQRTQQEDSAVYLCASSSDRGNSYEQYFGPGTRLTVT.

In its sample, this clonotype was seen once. V usage is TRBV5-1 and J usage is TRBJ1-5, with D possibly matching TRBD1 (5 bases). The CDR3 has 15 residues. With 1 base removed from V and 0 bases from J, the gap between germline ends came to 8 bases. The germline V gene has CDR1 SGHRS and CDR2 YFSETQ. CDR3 loop: CASSLTGYSNQPQHF. The CDR3 DNA reads TGCGCCAGCAGCTTGACAGGTTATAGCAATCAGCCCCAGCATTTT.

The sample holds a few counts of this clonotype. CDR3 DNA: TGTGCCAGCAGCTTAGGGTCTGTAAGTGGTGAGCAGTTCTTC. Translating gives CASSLGSVSGEQFF. The chain recombines TRBV7-9 with TRBJ2-1, with no clear D. This CDR3 spans 14 amino acids. Germline loops: CDR1 SEHNR, CDR2 FQNEAQ (reference sequence). The V end lost 1 base, the J end lost 9 bases, and 13 bases lay between the germline ends.

This clonotype has at least ten counts. The chain employs TRBV20-1 and TRBJ2-7; 10 bases fit TRBD2. Per the germline V gene, CDR1 is DFQATT and CDR2 is SNEGSKA (reference sequence). This CDR3 is 15 amino acids long. Germline trimming cut 4 bases from V and 1 base from J; bases unmatched to any gene: 7. The CDR3 here is CSAISLAGASYEQYF. In DNA form, the CDR3 reads TGCAGTGCTATTTCTCTAGCGGGAGCTTCCTACGAGCAGTACTTC.

This clonotype showed up just a few times. The chain uses TRBV15 and TRBJ1-2, with 10 bases aligning to TRBD1. Germline CDR1 is LNHNV and CDR2 is YYDKDF (reference sequence). V gave up 3 bases and J gave up 5 bases; unmatched junction bases: 3. There are 14 residues in the CDR3. The CDR3 DNA reads as TGTGCCACCAGCAGGGACAGGGGGAAATATGGCTACACCTTC. It yields the protein CATSRDRGKYGYTF.